The 19 T cell receptor beta chains below were found in one sample sequenced in a study of cytomegalovirus exposure and HLA in healthy donors. Primers included in the PCR were 60 Vbeta and 13 Jbeta primers. The data were produced by immunoSEQ multiplex PCR, yet TCRdb's version contains in-frame clones alone and is incomplete. The sample lists some 150,000 clones, over 70% seen once, with about 13% in the top ten. Sequenced sample: PBMCs. The receptors derive from a man aged 30-40 years in good health and CMV-seropositive.

A word on this clone: Other nucleotide sequences in the sample specify the same CDR3. V usage is TRBV2 and J usage is TRBJ2-1; 10 bases line up with TRBD2. The CDR3 consists of 14 residues. Germline V gives CDR1 SNHLY, CDR2 FYNNEI. The junction had 1 base not matched to a gene; V was cut back by 4 bases and J by 4 bases. CDR3 region: CASSASGSYNEQFF. CDR3 bases: TGTGCCAGCAGTGCTAGCGGGAGTTACAATGAGCAGTTCTTC.

The chain carries TRBV7-2 and TRBJ2-1; 8 bases map to TRBD2. The CDR3 is 14 amino acids. J gave up 2 bases and V 11 bases, and 8 bases lay outside the gene matches. Germline values: CDR1 SGHTA, CDR2 FQGNSA. CDR3: CAESGSPTYNEQFF. CDR3 nucleotides: TGTGCCGAAAGCGGGAGCCCCACCTACAATGAGCAGTTCTTC.

V is TRBV9 and J is TRBJ2-1, with D possibly being TRBD2 (6 bases). Trimming left V 0 bases short and J 2 bases short, with 9 bases between. Germline CDR1 reads SGDLS; CDR2 reads YYNGEE. The CDR3 spans 15 residues. CDR3 sequence: CASSVGGKTYNEQFF. The DNA for the CDR3 is TGTGCCAGCAGCGTAGGCGGGAAAACCTACAATGAGCAGTTCTTC.

The chain carries TRBV4-2 and TRBJ2-4, with 7 bases that match TRBD1. V shed 1 base and J 0 bases; nucleotides not matched to a gene: 3. Looked up from germline, CDR1 is LGHNA and CDR2 is YNFKEQ. There are 16 residues in the CDR3. CDR3 DNA sequence: TGTGCCAGCAGCCAAGGGGACAGAGTAGCCAAAAACATTCAGTACTTC. Translating gives CASSQGDRVAKNIQYF.

V usage is TRBV15 and J usage is TRBJ2-5, with 9 bases fitting TRBD2. The V segment lost 4 bases and the J segment 5 bases; nucleotides outside the gene matches: 11. CDR1 is LNHNV and CDR2 is YYDKDF in the germline V gene (reference sequence). The CDR3 loop spans 16 amino acids. The CDR3: CATSMTVAGVWETQYF. For the CDR3, the DNA is TGTGCCACCAGCATGACTGTAGCGGGAGTATGGGAGACCCAGTACTTC.

The chain recombines TRBV5-1 with TRBJ2-5; the match to TRBD1 covers 11 bases. CDR3 length: 17 residues. The germline CDR1 and CDR2 sequences are SGHRS and YFSETQ. Trimming took 3 bases from V and 5 from J; bases not matched to a gene: 12. The CDR3 region is CASSSAGTGGGGETQYF. The DNA for the CDR3 is TGCGCCAGCAGCTCGGCCGGGACAGGGGGTGGAGGGGAGACCCAGTACTTC.

This chain connects TRBV27 to TRBJ1-2; 7 bases match TRBD1. This CDR3 has 15 amino acids. The germline V gene encodes CDR1 MNHEY and CDR2 SMNVEV (reference sequence). The V gene end was trimmed by 0 bases and the J gene end by 6 bases; junction bases not matched to a gene: 7. The CDR3 region is CASSLSGQLAHGYTF. The CDR3 nucleotides read TGTGCCAGCAGTTTATCGGGACAGCTAGCTCATGGCTACACCTTC.

The chain is built from TRBV7-2 and TRBJ2-7; 9 bases match TRBD1. Germline CDR1 is SGHTA and CDR2 is FQGNSA. The V gene end was trimmed by 6 bases and the J gene end by 3 bases; junction bases not matched to a gene: 12. The CDR3 loop spans 16 amino acids. The CDR3 loop is CASSQESGTGYYEQYF. Written as DNA, the CDR3 is TGTGCCAGCAGTCAAGAGTCGGGGACAGGGTACTACGAGCAGTACTTC.

This clone turned up a few times. The chain carries TRBV5-1 and TRBJ2-3, with unresolved D. CDR1 is SGHRS and CDR2 is YFSETQ in the germline V gene. The CDR3 runs to 12 residues. The germline V and J ends were trimmed by 0 bases and 5 bases, with 4 bases remaining between them. The CDR3, as DNA: TGCGCCAGCAGCTTGGTTAGAGATACGCAGTATTTT. This codes for CASSLVRDTQYF.

V and J are TRBV7-2 and TRBJ2-7; D not certain. The CDR3 length is 11 residues. The V end lost 5 bases, the J end lost 3 bases, and 5 bases lay between the germline ends. CDR1 SGHTA and CDR2 FQGNSA come from the germline V gene. The CDR3 DNA follows: TGTGCCAGCAGCGGCCACTACGAGCAGTACTTC. The encoded protein is CASSGHYEQYF.

The CDR3 spells CASSLGQQETQYF. The DNA for the CDR3 is TGTGCCAGCAGCTTGGGACAGCAAGAGACCCAGTACTTC. The V gene is TRBV7-2, the J gene TRBJ2-5; 7 positions match TRBD1. This CDR3 region has 13 residues. Germline V lookup: CDR1 SGHTA, CDR2 FQGNSA. The ends lost 3 bases at V and 2 bases at J; junction bases unmatched: 0.

Only a few counts were recorded for this clone. The chain has TRBV5-1 and TRBJ2-5; 7 nucleotides agree with TRBD2. Matching the DNA end better, TRBJ2-7 makes the J call doubtful. The length of the CDR3 is 16 residues. Germline V gives CDR1 SGHRS, CDR2 YFSETQ. CDR3 residues: CASSLGDYTGYYEQYF. In DNA, the CDR3 is TGCGCCAGCAGCTTGGGGGACTACACCGGATACTACGAGCAGTACTTC.

This clone was seen only once. This chain connects TRBV28 to TRBJ2-1; 14 bases are shared with TRBD2. Germline assignment: CDR1 MDHEN and CDR2 SYDVKM. V lost 6 bases, J lost 6 bases, and 7 bases stayed unmatched. There are 16 residues in the CDR3. CDR3 residues: CASRASGTSGSNEQFF. CDR3 in DNA: TGTGCCAGCAGGGCGTCCGGGACTAGCGGGAGCAATGAGCAGTTCTTC.

The DNA for the CDR3 is TGTGCCAGCAGCTTGTTTAGCGGGATGGACACCGGGGAGCTGTTTTTT. Encoded protein: CASSLFSGMDTGELFF. This chain connects TRBV5-5 to TRBJ2-2; 8 bases match TRBD2. CDR1 and CDR2 (germline): SGHKS, YYEKEE (reference sequence). The V segment lost 1 base and the J segment 3 bases; nucleotides outside the gene matches: 5. The CDR3 is 16 amino acids.

V usage is TRBV27 and J usage is TRBJ1-2; D unresolved. Between the trimmed V and J ends, which lost 5 bases and 4 bases, there was a span of 14 bases. CDR1 and CDR2 from the germline V gene are MNHEY and SMNVEV (reference sequence). The CDR3 totals 14 residues. The CDR3: CASSPRPQAYGYTF. The CDR3 DNA is TGTGCCAGCAGTCCCCGACCCCAGGCCTATGGCTACACCTTC.

This clone was counted a single time. This chain links TRBV11-3 with TRBJ2-3; D not certain. Germline CDR1 is SGHNT and CDR2 is YENEEA. This CDR3 spans 13 amino acids. V was clipped by 0 bases and J by 5 bases, with 6 bases between them. The CDR3 nucleotides read TGTGCCAGCAGCTTAGATCGGTTAGATACGCAGTATTTT. Translated: CASSLDRLDTQYF.

This sequence joins TRBV9 and TRBJ1-1, with no clear D. This CDR3 spans 16 amino acids. Trimming left V 4 bases short and J 0 bases short, with 16 bases between. CDR1 SGDLS and CDR2 YYNGEE come from the germline V gene. CDR3 residues: CASSPSPGDMNTEAFF. CDR3 sequence (DNA): TGTGCCAGCAGCCCCTCCCCTGGTGACATGAACACTGAAGCTTTCTTT.

This clone was counted a single time. The chain carries TRBV12-5 and TRBJ2-1; 8 bases map to TRBD2. With V trimmed by 1 base and J by 6 bases, 5 bases remained unmatched. This CDR3 region has 15 residues. From germline, CDR1 is LGHNT and CDR2 FRNRAP. The CDR3 loop is CASGLEAGGSNEQFF. The CDR3 bases are TGTGCTAGTGGTTTGGAGGCGGGAGGTTCCAATGAGCAGTTCTTC.

V and J are TRBV18 and TRBJ2-5; D is possibly TRBD2 (6 bases). Per germline, CDR1 KGHSH and CDR2 LQKENI. The ends were cut back, 3 bases at V and 0 bases at J, with 26 bases in the middle. CDR3 length: 20 amino acids. CDR3: CASSPGDSTKTSPYQETQYF. For the CDR3, the DNA is TGTGCCAGCTCACCTGGGGACTCGACCAAAACTAGTCCGTACCAAGAGACCCAGTACTTC.